This T cell receptor (beta chain) is from a study of blood T cell repertoires in COVID-19. Overall study: Both acute and convalescent COVID-19 samples were obtained from the United States, Italy and Spain.

Method: immunoSEQ multiplex PCR; TCRdb's copy keeps in-frame clones and lacks some. The repertoire holds approximately 100,000 clones, with more than 80% as singletons. V gave up 4 bases and J gave up 1 base, with 13 bases separating them. Germline CDR1 is SEHNR and CDR2 is FQNEAQ (reference sequence). The CDR3 is 15 amino acids. The source of this sequence is a woman aged 80 or older with acute or convalescent COVID-19. The sequenced sample consisted of peripheral blood. The rearrangement joins TRBV7-9 to TRBJ1-1; D perhaps matches TRBD1 (6 bases). CDR3 region: CASSSYLQGNTEAFF. CDR3 sequence (DNA): TGTGCCAGCAGCTCGTATCTACAGGGGAACACTGAAGCTTTCTTT. The variable domain in full, completed from reference TRBV7-9 and TRBJ1-1, reads DTGVSQNPRHKITKRGQNVTFRCDPISEHNRLYWYRQTLGQGPEFLTYFQNEAQLEKSRLLSDRFSAERPKGSFSTLEIQRTEQGDSAMYLCASSSYLQGNTEAFFGQGTRLTVV.